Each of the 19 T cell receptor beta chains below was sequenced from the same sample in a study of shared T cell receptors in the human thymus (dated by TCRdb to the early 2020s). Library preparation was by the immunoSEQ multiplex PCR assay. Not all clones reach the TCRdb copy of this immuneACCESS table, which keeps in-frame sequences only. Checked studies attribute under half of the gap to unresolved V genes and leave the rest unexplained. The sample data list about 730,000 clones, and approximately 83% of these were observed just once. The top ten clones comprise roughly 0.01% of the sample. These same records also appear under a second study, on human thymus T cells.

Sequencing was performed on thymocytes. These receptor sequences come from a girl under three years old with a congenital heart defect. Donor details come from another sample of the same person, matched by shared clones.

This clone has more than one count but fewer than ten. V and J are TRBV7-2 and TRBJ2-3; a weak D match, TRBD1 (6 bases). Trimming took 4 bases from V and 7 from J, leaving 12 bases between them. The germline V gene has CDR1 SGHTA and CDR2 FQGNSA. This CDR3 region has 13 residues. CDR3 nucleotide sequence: TGTGCCAGCAGCTCACCAGACAGGAATACGCAGTATTTT. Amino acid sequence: CASSSPDRNTQYF.

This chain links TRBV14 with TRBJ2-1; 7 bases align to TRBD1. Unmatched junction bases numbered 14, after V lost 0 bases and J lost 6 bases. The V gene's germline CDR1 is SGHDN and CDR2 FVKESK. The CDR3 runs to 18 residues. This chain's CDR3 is CASSQDRRVWDSVNEQFF. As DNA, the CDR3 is TGTGCCAGCAGCCAAGATCGGCGGGTGTGGGACAGCGTCAATGAGCAGTTCTTC.

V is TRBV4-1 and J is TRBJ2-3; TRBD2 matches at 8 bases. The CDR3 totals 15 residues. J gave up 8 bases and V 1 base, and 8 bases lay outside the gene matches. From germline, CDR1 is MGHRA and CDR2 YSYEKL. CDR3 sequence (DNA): TGCGCCAGCAGCCAAGGGGTGCGGGGGGCGAGTACGCAGTATTTT. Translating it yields CASSQGVRGASTQYF.

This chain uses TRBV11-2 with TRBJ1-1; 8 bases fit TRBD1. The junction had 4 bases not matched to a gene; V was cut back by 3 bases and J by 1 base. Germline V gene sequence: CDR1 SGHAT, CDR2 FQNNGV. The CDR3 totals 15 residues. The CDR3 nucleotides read TGTGCCAGCAGCTTTCGTCAGGGGGCGAACACTGAAGCTTTCTTT. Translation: CASSFRQGANTEAFF.

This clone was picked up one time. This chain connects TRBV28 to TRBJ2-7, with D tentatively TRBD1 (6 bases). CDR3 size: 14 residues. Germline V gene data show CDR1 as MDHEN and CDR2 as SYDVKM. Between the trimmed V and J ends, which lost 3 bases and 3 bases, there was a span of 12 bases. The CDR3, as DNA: TGTGCCAGCAGTTTGGACAGAAACTTCTACGAGCAGTACTTC. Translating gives CASSLDRNFYEQYF.

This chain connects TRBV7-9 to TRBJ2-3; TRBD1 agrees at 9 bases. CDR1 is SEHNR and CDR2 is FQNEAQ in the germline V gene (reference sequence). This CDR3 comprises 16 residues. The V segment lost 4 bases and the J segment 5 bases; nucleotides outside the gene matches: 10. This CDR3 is CASSSWGQGVLDTQYF. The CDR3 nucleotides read TGTGCCAGCAGCTCCTGGGGACAGGGAGTATTAGATACGCAGTATTTT.

Here the CDR3 reads CASSLPEGYRGRDNEKLFF. The CDR3 DNA sequence: TGTGCCAGCAGCCTGCCAGAGGGGTACAGGGGGCGTGATAATGAAAAACTGTTTTTT. This sequence joins TRBV2 and TRBJ1-4; 9 bases fit TRBD1. J was trimmed by 4 bases and V by 6 bases; bases with no gene match: 18. The CDR3 has 19 amino acids. CDR1 SNHLY and CDR2 FYNNEI come from the germline V gene. Combining the CDR3 with reference TRBV2 and TRBJ1-4 gives the whole variable domain EPEVTQTPSHQVTQMGQEVILRCVPISNHLYFYWYRQILGQKVEFLVSFYNNEISEKSEIFDDQFSVERPDGSNFTLKIRSTKLEDSAMYFCASSLPEGYRGRDNEKLFFGSGTQLSVL.

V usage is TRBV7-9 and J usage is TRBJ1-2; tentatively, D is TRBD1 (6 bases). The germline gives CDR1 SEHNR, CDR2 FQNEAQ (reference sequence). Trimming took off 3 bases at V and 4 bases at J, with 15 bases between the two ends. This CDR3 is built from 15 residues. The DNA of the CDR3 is TGTGCCAGCAGCTTCGGGACACCCTCTAGCTATGGCTACACCTTC. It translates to CASSFGTPSSYGYTF.

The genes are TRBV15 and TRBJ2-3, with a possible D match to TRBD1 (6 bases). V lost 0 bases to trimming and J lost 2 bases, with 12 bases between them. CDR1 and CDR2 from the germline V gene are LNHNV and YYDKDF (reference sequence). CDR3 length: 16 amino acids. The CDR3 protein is CATSRDGRGHTDTQYF. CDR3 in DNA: TGTGCCACCAGCAGAGACGGCCGGGGACACACAGATACGCAGTATTTT.

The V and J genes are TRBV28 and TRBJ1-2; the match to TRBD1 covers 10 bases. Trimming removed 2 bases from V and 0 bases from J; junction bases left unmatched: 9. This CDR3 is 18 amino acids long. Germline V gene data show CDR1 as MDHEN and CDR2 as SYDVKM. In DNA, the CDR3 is TGTGCCAGCAGTTTAAAGATTGTTGGGACAGGGGCTAACTATGGCTACACCTTC. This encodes CASSLKIVGTGANYGYTF.

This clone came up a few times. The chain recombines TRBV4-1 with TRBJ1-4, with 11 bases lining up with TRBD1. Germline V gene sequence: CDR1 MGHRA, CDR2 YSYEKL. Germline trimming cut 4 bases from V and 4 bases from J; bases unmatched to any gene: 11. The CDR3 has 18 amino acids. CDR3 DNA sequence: TGCGCCAGCAGCCCCCCCTCCGGACAGGGGGCCGGTAATGAAAAACTGTTTTTT. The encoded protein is CASSPPSGQGAGNEKLFF.

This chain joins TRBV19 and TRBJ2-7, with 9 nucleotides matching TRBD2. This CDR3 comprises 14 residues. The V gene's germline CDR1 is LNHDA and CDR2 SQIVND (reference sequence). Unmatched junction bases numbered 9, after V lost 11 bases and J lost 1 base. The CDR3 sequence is CAAGGRHGSYEQYF. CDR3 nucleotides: TGTGCCGCGGGAGGGCGACACGGGTCCTACGAGCAGTACTTC. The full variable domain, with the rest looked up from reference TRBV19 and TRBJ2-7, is DGGITQSPKYLFRKEGQNVTLSCEQNLNHDAMYWYRQDPGQGLRLIYYSQIVNDFQKGDIAEGYSVSREKKESFPLTVTSAQKNPTAFYLCAAGGRHGSYEQYFGPGTRLTVT.

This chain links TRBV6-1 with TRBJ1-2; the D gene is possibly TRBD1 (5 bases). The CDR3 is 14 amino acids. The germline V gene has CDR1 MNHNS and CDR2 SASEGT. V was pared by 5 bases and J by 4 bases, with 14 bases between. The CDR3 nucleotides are TGTGCCAGCAGTCCGACAGCATCCTCCTATGGCTACACCTTC. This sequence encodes CASSPTASSYGYTF.

CDR3 in amino acids: CAIARSGVVNEKLFF. CDR3 DNA sequence: TGTGCCATTGCCCGGTCAGGGGTCGTAAATGAAAAACTGTTTTTT. The rearrangement joins TRBV10-3 to TRBJ1-4; a weak D match, TRBD1 (6 bases). The V gene's germline CDR1 is ENHRY and CDR2 SYGVKD. V lost 9 bases, J lost 5 bases, and 19 bases lay in between. The CDR3 runs to 15 residues.

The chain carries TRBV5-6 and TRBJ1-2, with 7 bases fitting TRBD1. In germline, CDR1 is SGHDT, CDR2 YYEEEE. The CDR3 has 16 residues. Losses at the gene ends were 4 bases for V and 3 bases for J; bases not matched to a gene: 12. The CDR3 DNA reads TGTGCCAGCAGCCTCCGAACTGCTCAGGGGGACTATGGCTACACCTTC. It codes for CASSLRTAQGDYGYTF.

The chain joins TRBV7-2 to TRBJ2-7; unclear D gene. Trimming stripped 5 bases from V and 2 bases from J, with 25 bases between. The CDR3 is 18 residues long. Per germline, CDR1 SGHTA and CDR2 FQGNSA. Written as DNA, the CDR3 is TGTGCCAGCAGCAAACCGTCCCCTTCGACACAACCTACCTACGAGCAGTACTTC. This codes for CASSKPSPSTQPTYEQYF. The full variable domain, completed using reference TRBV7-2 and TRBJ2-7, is GAGVSQSPSNKVTEKGKDVELRCDPISGHTALYWYRQSLGQGLEFLIYFQGNSAPDKSGLPSDRFSAERTGGSVSTLTIQRTQQEDSAVYLCASSKPSPSTQPTYEQYFGPGTRLTVT.

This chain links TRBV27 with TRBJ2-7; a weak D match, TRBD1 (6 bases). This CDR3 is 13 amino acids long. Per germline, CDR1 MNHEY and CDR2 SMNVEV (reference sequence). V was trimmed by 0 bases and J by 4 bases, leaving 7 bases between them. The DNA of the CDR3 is TGTGCCAGCAGTTTATCGACAGGATACGAGCAGTACTTC. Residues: CASSLSTGYEQYF.

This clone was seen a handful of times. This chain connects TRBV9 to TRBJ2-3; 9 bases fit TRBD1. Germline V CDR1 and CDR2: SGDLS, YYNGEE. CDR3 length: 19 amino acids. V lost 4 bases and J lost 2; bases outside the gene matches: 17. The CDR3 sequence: CASSPHRSGTGKITDTQYF. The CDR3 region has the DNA TGTGCCAGCAGCCCCCACAGGTCCGGGACAGGGAAGATCACAGATACGCAGTATTTT.

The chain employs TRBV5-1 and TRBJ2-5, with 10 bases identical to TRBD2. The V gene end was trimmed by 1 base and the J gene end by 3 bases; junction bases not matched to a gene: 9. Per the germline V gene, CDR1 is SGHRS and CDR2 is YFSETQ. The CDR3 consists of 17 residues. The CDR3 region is CASSLWSAGGLEETQYF. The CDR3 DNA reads TGCGCCAGCAGCTTGTGGTCAGCGGGGGGGCTCGAAGAGACCCAGTACTTC.